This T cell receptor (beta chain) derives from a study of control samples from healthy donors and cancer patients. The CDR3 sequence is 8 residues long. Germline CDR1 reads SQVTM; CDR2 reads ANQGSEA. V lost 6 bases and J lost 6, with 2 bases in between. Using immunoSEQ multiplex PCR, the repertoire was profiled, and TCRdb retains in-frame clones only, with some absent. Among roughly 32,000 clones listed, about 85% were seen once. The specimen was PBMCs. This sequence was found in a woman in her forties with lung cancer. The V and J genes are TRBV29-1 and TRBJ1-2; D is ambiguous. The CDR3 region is CSVDGYTF. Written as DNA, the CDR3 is TGCAGCGTCGATGGCTACACCTTC.